This TCR beta chain was captured by sequencing in a study of cytomegalovirus exposure and HLA in healthy donors. TCRdb's copy holds only in-frame clones and misses some; the assay was immunoSEQ multiplex PCR. Of just over 80,000 clones in the sample, 95% to 96% were seen once. Study-wide findings and caveats: The tendency of first-cohort TCR clusters to co-occur in the 90 to 150 validation repertoires was the finding of a later analysis. As was reported, the classifier diagnosed cytomegalovirus status with high specificity and sensitivity. More than 150 TCR beta chains were listed as cytomegalovirus-associated. It was confirmed in vitro that three of the CMV-associated chains were specific for CMV antigens.

This clone was detected only once. What it recognizes is unknown. V lost 4 bases to trimming and J lost 3 bases; unmatched junction nucleotides: 2. Germline V lookup: CDR1 SGHTA, CDR2 FQGNSA. CDR3 size: 14 residues. This clonotype was sampled from a young woman in good health and CMV-seronegative. V and J are TRBV7-2 and TRBJ2-4; 8 bases agree with TRBD2. Material: PBMCs. Here the CDR3 reads CASSWGLDKNIQYF. The CDR3 coding sequence is TGTGCCAGCAGCTGGGGACTAGACAAAAACATTCAGTACTTC. Full variable domain (remainder filled in from reference TRBV7-2 and TRBJ2-4): GAGVSQSPSNKVTEKGKDVELRCDPISGHTALYWYRQSLGQGLEFLIYFQGNSAPDKSGLPSDRFSAERTGGSVSTLTIQRTQQEDSAVYLCASSWGLDKNIQYFGAGTRLSVL.